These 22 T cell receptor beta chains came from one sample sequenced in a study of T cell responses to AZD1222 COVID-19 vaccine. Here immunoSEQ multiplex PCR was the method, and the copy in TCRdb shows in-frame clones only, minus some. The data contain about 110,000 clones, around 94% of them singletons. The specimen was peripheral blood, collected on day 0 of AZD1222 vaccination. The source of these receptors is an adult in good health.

The CDR3 loop is CASSDGGTDTQYF. CDR3 nucleotide sequence: TGTGCCAGCAGTGACGGGGGGACTGATACGCAGTATTTT. This rearrangement joins TRBV6-4 to TRBJ2-3, with D tentatively TRBD2 (6 bases). Trimming left V 2 bases short and J 6 bases short, with 9 bases between. The germline V gene encodes CDR1 MRHNA and CDR2 SNTAGT. The CDR3 runs 13 residues.

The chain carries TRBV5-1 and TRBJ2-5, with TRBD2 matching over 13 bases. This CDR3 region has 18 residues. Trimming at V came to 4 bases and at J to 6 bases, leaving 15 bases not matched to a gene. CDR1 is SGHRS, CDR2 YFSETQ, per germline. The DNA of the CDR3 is TGCGCCAGCAGCCCCCTCTTCGGACTAGCGGGAGACAAGAAGACCCAGTACTTC. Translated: CASSPLFGLAGDKKTQYF. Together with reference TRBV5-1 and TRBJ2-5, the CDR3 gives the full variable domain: KAGVTQTPRYLIKTRGQQVTLSCSPISGHRSVSWYQQTPGQGLQFLFEYFSETQRNKGNFPGRFSGRQFSNSRSEMNVSTLELGDSALYLCASSPLFGLAGDKKTQYFGPGTRLLVL.

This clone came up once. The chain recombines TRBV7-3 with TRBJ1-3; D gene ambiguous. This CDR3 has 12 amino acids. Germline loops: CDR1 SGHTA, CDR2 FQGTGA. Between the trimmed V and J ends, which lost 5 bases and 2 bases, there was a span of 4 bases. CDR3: CASSVPGNTIYF. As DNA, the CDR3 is TGTGCCAGCAGCGTACCTGGAAACACCATATATTTT. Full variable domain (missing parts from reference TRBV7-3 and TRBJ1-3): GAGVSQTPSNKVTEKGKYVELRCDPISGHTALYWYRQSLGQGPEFLIYFQGTGAADDSGLPNDRFFAVRPEGSVSTLKIQRTERGDSAVYLCASSVPGNTIYFGEGSWLTVV.

The CDR3 DNA sequence: TGTGCCAGTGCTCCAATGAGGCGGTTGAACACTGAAGCTTTCTTT. It encodes CASAPMRRLNTEAFF. V usage is TRBV19 and J usage is TRBJ1-1; no definite D call. The germline CDR1 and CDR2 sequences are LNHDA and SQIVND (reference sequence). This CDR3 contains 15 residues. Trimming took 8 bases from V and 0 from J, leaving 16 bases between them.

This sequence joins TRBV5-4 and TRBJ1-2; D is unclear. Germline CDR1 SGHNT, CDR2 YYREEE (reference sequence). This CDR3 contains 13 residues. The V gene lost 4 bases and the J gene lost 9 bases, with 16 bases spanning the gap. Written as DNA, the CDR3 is TGTGCCAGCAGCAATAAGGTCAACAACAGCTACACCTTC. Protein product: CASSNKVNNSYTF.

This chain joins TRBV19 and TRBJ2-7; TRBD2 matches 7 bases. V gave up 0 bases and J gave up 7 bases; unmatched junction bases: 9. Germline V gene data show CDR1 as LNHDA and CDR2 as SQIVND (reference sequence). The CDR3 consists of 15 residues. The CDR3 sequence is CASSIDFRGSGEQYF. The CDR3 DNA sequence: TGTGCCAGTAGTATAGATTTTCGCGGGAGTGGGGAGCAGTACTTC. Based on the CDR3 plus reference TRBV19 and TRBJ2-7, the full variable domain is DGGITQSPKYLFRKEGQNVTLSCEQNLNHDAMYWYRQDPGQGLRLIYYSQIVNDFQKGDIAEGYSVSREKKESFPLTVTSAQKNPTAFYLCASSIDFRGSGEQYFGPGTRLTVT.

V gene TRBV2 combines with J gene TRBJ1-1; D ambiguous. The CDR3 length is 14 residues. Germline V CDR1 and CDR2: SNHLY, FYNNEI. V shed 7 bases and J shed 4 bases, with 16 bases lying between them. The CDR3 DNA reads TGTGCCAGCATTCCTCACGACGCGAGCACTGAAGCTTTCTTT. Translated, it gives CASIPHDASTEAFF.

The CDR3 coding sequence is TGTGCCAGCAGCCCAGGACAGGGTTGGCCTGAAGCTTTCTTT. Amino acid sequence: CASSPGQGWPEAFF. The chain uses TRBV5-5 and TRBJ1-1, with 8 positions matching TRBD1. The trim removed 4 bases at V and 6 bases at J, leaving 8 bases unmatched. The CDR3 has 14 residues. Germline loops: CDR1 SGHKS, CDR2 YYEKEE (reference sequence).

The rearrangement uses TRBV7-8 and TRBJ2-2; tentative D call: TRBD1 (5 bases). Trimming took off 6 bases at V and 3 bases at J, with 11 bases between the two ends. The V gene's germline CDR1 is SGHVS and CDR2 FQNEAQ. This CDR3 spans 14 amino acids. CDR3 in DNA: TGTGCCAGCAGGGGCAGGGTTGACACCGGGGAGCTGTTTTTT. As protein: CASRGRVDTGELFF.

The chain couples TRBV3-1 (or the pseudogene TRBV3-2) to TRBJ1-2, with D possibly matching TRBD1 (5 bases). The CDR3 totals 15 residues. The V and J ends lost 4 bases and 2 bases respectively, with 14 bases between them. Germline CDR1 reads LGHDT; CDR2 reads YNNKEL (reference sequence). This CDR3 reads CASSRPGLANYGYTF. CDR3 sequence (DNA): TGTGCCAGCAGCCGCCCGGGACTGGCCAACTATGGCTACACCTTC.

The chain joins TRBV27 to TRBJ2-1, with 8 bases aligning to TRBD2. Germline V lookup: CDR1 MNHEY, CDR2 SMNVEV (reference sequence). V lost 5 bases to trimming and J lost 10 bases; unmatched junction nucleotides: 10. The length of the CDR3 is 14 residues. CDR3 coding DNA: TGTGCCAGCAGTCAGGCCGGGACTAGTGAGGAGCAGTTCTTC. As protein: CASSQAGTSEEQFF.

The CDR3 DNA follows: TGTGCCAGCAGCGATACAGGAAATCAGCCCCAGCATTTT. Residues: CASSDTGNQPQHF. The V and J genes are TRBV6-6 and TRBJ1-5, with TRBD1 as a possible D gene (5 bases). Germline lookup yields CDR1 MNHNY and CDR2 SVGAGI (reference sequence). The V and J ends lost 6 bases and 4 bases respectively, with 10 bases between them. CDR3 length: 13 amino acids.

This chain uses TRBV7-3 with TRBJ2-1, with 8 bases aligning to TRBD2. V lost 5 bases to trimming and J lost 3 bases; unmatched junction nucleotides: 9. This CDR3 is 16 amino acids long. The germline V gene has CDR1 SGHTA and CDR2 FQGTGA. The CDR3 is CASSPAGLVGYNEQFF. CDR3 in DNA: TGTGCCAGCAGCCCTGCGGGACTAGTAGGCTACAATGAGCAGTTCTTC.

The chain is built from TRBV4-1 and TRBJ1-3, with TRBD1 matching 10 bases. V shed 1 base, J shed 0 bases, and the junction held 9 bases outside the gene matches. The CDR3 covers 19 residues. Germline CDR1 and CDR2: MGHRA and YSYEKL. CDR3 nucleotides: TGCGCCAGCAGCCAAGGTTTCGTTGGGACAGGGGTCTCTGGAAACACCATATATTTT. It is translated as CASSQGFVGTGVSGNTIYF.

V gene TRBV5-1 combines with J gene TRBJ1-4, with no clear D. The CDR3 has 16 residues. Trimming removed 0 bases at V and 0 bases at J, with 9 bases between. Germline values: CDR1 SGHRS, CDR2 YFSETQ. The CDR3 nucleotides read TGCGCCAGCAGCTTGGTTCCAACTCCAACTAATGAAAAACTGTTTTTT. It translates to CASSLVPTPTNEKLFF.

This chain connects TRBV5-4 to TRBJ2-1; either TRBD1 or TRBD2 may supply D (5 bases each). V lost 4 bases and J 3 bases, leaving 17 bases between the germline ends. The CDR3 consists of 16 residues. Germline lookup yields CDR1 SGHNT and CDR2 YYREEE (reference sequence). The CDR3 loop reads CASSPLRGAVYNEQFF. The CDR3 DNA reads TGTGCCAGCAGCCCCCTCCGAGGGGCGGTCTACAATGAGCAGTTCTTC.

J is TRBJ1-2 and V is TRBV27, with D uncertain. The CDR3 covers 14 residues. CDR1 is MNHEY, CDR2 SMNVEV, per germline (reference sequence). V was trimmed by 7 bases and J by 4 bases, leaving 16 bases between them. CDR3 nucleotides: TGTGCCAGCAAAACTTCTCAGAGATCCTATGGCTACACCTTC. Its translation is CASKTSQRSYGYTF.

The chain's CDR3 is CASSKNTEAFF. For the CDR3, the DNA is TGTGCCAGCAGCAAGAACACTGAAGCTTTCTTT. The chain carries TRBV2 and TRBJ1-1; no reliable D call. Per germline, CDR1 SNHLY and CDR2 FYNNEI. V lost 6 bases and J lost 1, with 3 bases in between. The CDR3 consists of 11 residues.

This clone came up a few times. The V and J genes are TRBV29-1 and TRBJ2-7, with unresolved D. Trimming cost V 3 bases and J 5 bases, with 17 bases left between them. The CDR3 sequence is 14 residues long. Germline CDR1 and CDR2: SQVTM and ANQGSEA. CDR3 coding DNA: TGCAGCGTTGACTCCGGGCCCCTTGTGGACGAGCAGTACTTC. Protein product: CSVDSGPLVDEQYF.

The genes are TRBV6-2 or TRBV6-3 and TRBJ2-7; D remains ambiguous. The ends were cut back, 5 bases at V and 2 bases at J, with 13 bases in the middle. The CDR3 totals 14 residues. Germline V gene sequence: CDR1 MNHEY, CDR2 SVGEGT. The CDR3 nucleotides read TGTGCCAGCAGTGGAATGACCCGAACCTACGAGCAGTACTTC. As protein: CASSGMTRTYEQYF.

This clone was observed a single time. Here the CDR3 DNA reads TGCGCCAGCAGCCACCCGGGACAGGGGCATGGCTACACCTTC. This sequence encodes CASSHPGQGHGYTF. The rearrangement links TRBV4-1 to TRBJ1-2, with 10 nucleotides matching TRBD1. V was clipped by 3 bases and J by 6 bases; unmatched bases: 4. This CDR3 has 14 residues. The germline CDR1 and CDR2 sequences are MGHRA and YSYEKL.

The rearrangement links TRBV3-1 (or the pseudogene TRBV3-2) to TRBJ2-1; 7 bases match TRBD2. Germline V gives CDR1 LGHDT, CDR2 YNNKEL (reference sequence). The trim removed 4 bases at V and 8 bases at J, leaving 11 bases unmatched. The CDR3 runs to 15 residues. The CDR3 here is CASSPLGGSGDEQFF. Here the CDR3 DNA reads TGTGCCAGCAGCCCGCTGGGCGGGAGTGGAGATGAGCAGTTCTTC.